This T cell receptor beta chain was recorded in a study of response to subunit inactivated influenza vaccine. The table lists this clonotype with a few counts. TCRdb fed the RT-PCR reads into MiXCR, producing one record per CDR3 protein. Here the sample spans about 190,000 distinct CDR3 sequences, around 14% being singletons. Per the germline V gene, CDR1 is SGDLS and CDR2 is YYNGEE. The CDR3 loop spans 16 amino acids. J lost 5 bases, V lost 4 bases, and 6 bases had no gene match. The source is a man aged 50 to 60 who received an inactivated influenza vaccine. Here the sequenced sample was CD8+ T cells sorted from PBMCs, taken approximately 5 days after vaccination. The chain combines TRBV9 with TRBJ2-1, with 13 bases matching TRBD2. The CDR3 region is CASSTTTSGGNNEQFF. The CDR3 nucleotides read TGTGCCAGCAGCACGACGACTAGCGGGGGGAACAATGAGCAGTTCTTC.